Below are 20 T cell receptor beta chains sequenced from a single sample in a study of identical twins. MiXCR was run by TCRdb on the 5' RACE reads, yielding one entry per CDR3 protein. This sample carries approximately 1.8 million distinct CDR3 sequences, about 31% of them seen once, and the ten largest clones take about 0.27%. The sequencing input was cord blood. Receptors were obtained from a newborn girl in good health.

The genes are TRBV28 and TRBJ2-5; TRBD2 agrees at 9 bases. Germline CDR1 reads MDHEN; CDR2 reads SYDVKM. V gave up 3 bases and J gave up 11 bases; unmatched junction bases: 10. The CDR3 contains 14 residues. Written as DNA, the CDR3 is TGTGCCAGCAGTTTTAGCGGGAGTATCAATGAGCAGTACTTC. This gives the protein CASSFSGSINEQYF.

This clonotype has just a few counts. The rearrangement links TRBV6-1 to TRBJ2-5; D remains unclear. This CDR3 is built from 14 residues. Germline V lookup: CDR1 MNHNS, CDR2 SASEGT. V lost 0 bases and J 3 bases, leaving 8 bases between the germline ends. The CDR3 is CASSEANSEETQYF. CDR3 coding DNA: TGTGCCAGCAGTGAAGCGAACAGCGAAGAGACCCAGTACTTC.

This clonotype has a single count. The chain combines TRBV20-1 with TRBJ2-7; D not resolved. Looked up from germline, CDR1 is DFQATT and CDR2 is SNEGSKA (reference sequence). The V gene lost 7 bases and the J gene lost 0 bases, with 16 bases spanning the gap. This CDR3 is 14 amino acids long. The CDR3: CSVRRQASSYEQYF. DNA of the CDR3: TGCAGTGTCAGAAGACAAGCGAGCTCCTACGAGCAGTACTTC.

The V gene is TRBV28, the J gene TRBJ2-1; TRBD1 matches at 9 bases. The CDR3 consists of 15 residues. V lost 6 bases to trimming and J lost 1 base; unmatched junction nucleotides: 4. CDR1 and CDR2 (germline): MDHEN, SYDVKM. The CDR3 bases are TGTGCCAGCAGGGGACAGGGACTTTCCTACAATGAGCAGTTCTTC. It codes for CASRGQGLSYNEQFF.

The J gene is TRBJ1-5, the V gene TRBV20-1, with a tentative D call TRBD1 (5 bases). Looked up from germline, CDR1 is DFQATT and CDR2 is SNEGSKA (reference sequence). The CDR3 consists of 14 residues. V lost 0 bases and J 6 bases, leaving 12 bases between the germline ends. DNA of the CDR3: TGCAGTGCTAGAGATCATCTGGGGGGTCAGCCCCAGCATTTT. Amino acids: CSARDHLGGQPQHF.

This clonotype appeared a few times. V is TRBV20-1 and J is TRBJ2-5, with D possibly matching TRBD1 (6 bases). Trimming took 3 bases from V and 5 from J, leaving 16 bases between them. Germline CDR1 reads DFQATT; CDR2 reads SNEGSKA (reference sequence). This CDR3 is built from 14 residues. CDR3 DNA sequence: TGCAGTGCTAGTAAGGGGGAGATTAGGGAGACCCAGTACTTC. Its protein product is CSASKGEIRETQYF.

The chain carries TRBV4-2 and TRBJ2-5, with D possibly matching TRBD2 (6 bases). Germline loops: CDR1 LGHNA, CDR2 YNFKEQ. This CDR3 comprises 17 residues. V was cut by 3 bases and J by 11 bases, with 28 bases left in between. The chain's CDR3 is CASSQFWQEGRSGEQYF. The CDR3 DNA follows: TGTGCCAGCAGCCAGTTCTGGCAGGAAGGCCGATCGGGGGAGCAGTACTTC.

CDR3 sequence reads: CASSPQGGWAEAFF. The CDR3 nucleotides are TGTGCCAGCAGTCCCCAGGGGGGCTGGGCTGAAGCTTTCTTT. The chain uses TRBV27 and TRBJ1-1; 7 positions match TRBD1. The V gene end was trimmed by 5 bases and the J gene end by 6 bases; junction bases not matched to a gene: 9. This CDR3 is built from 14 residues. The germline V gene has CDR1 MNHEY and CDR2 SMNVEV (reference sequence).

J is TRBJ2-7 and V is TRBV12-3 or TRBV12-4; 8 bases are a match to TRBD1. This CDR3 contains 15 residues. Trimming took 5 bases from V and 5 from J; bases not matched to a gene: 11. The CDR3 nucleotides read TGTGCCAGCAGTCTATGGGACAGGCGCCCTAACGAGCAGTACTTC. It is translated as CASSLWDRRPNEQYF.

In its sample, this clonotype was seen a few times. The V and J genes are TRBV29-1 and TRBJ1-1; 10 nucleotides match TRBD1. This CDR3 has 13 amino acids. V lost 3 bases and J lost 4; bases outside the gene matches: 2. The germline CDR1 and CDR2 sequences are SQVTM and ANQGSEA. The CDR3 DNA follows: TGCAGCGTTGAGGGACAGGGGTCCACTGAAGCTTTCTTT. Amino acids: CSVEGQGSTEAFF.

Worth noting for this clonotype: A junction boundary mismatches the germline segment, possibly from a read error. The V call is TRBV11-2, the J call TRBJ2-5; D unclear. The J call may be in error: the DNA end matches TRBJ2-7 better. Germline V lookup: CDR1 SGHAT, CDR2 FQNNGV. The CDR3 is 13 amino acids. This chain's CDR3 is CAGSPGSDYEQYF. Written as DNA, the CDR3 is TGTGCCGGCAGCCCCGGCAGTGACTACGAGCAGTACTTC.

The sample holds many counts of this clonotype. This chain's CDR3 is CASSLVGHQPQHF. The DNA for the CDR3 is TGCGCCAGCAGCTTGGTAGGGCATCAGCCCCAGCATTTT. V usage is TRBV5-1 and J usage is TRBJ1-5; no firm D call. This CDR3 spans 13 amino acids. Deletions cut 0 bases from V and 5 bases from J, with 6 bases between. Germline V lookup: CDR1 SGHRS, CDR2 YFSETQ.

J is TRBJ1-6 and V is TRBV30; D may be TRBD1 (6 bases). In germline, CDR1 is GTSNPN, CDR2 SVGIG (reference sequence). The CDR3 has 16 residues. V gave up 0 bases and J gave up 4 bases, with 13 bases separating them. CDR3 amino acids: CAWSVTGSFYNSPLHF. The CDR3 DNA follows: TGTGCCTGGAGTGTAACAGGGAGCTTTTATAATTCACCCCTCCACTTT.

On this clonotype itself: An end of the junction differs from the germline gene, which may be a read error. The chain uses TRBV25-1 and TRBJ1-2; possible D gene TRBD1, 6 bases. Germline V gene sequence: CDR1 MGHDK, CDR2 SYGVNS. The CDR3 consists of 14 residues. The DNA for the CDR3 is TGTGCCAGCGGTGAATGGACAGCCACCTATGGCTACACCTTC. It encodes CASGEWTATYGYTF.

The chain employs TRBV10-3 and TRBJ2-5; D is possibly TRBD2 (6 bases). The CDR3 spans 15 residues. V gave up 10 bases and J gave up 11 bases, with 29 bases separating them. From germline, CDR1 is ENHRY and CDR2 SYGVKD. This CDR3 reads CATSIAGTGNYGQYF. The CDR3 region has the DNA TGTGCCACCTCAATCGCGGGAACGGGGAACTACGGGCAGTACTTC.

Only a few counts were recorded for this clonotype. The chain employs TRBV3-1 and TRBJ1-4, with D uncertain. The CDR3 loop spans 15 amino acids. CDR1 and CDR2 from the germline V gene are LGHDT and YNNKEL (reference sequence). Deletions cut 3 bases from V and 4 bases from J, with 12 bases between. CDR3 coding DNA: TGTGCCAGCAGCCAGTCAGCAAGTTTTAATGAAAAACTGTTTTTT. Translating it yields CASSQSASFNEKLFF.

The chain uses TRBV9 and TRBJ2-7; a possible D gene is TRBD2 (6 bases). The CDR3 is made up of 15 amino acids. V was shortened by 0 bases and J by 3 bases, with 13 bases between the two germline ends. Germline-derived CDR1 and CDR2 are SGDLS and YYNGEE. CDR3: CASSVGGVKHYEQYF. The CDR3 DNA sequence: TGTGCCAGCAGCGTAGGGGGGGTGAAGCACTACGAGCAGTACTTC.

The CDR3 sequence: CSAPQGQGTPLHF. The CDR3 nucleotides read TGCAGTGCTCCTCAAGGACAGGGCACACCCCTCCACTTT. The chain links TRBV20-1 to TRBJ1-6; 8 nucleotides align to TRBD1. CDR1 DFQATT and CDR2 SNEGSKA come from the germline V gene (reference sequence). This CDR3 has 13 residues. The V segment lost 5 bases and the J segment 11 bases; nucleotides outside the gene matches: 8.

The chain recombines TRBV4-1 with TRBJ2-1; TRBD2 agrees at 12 bases. V shed 3 bases and J 4 bases; nucleotides not matched to a gene: 13. The length of the CDR3 is 19 residues. Germline CDR1 is MGHRA and CDR2 is YSYEKL. The CDR3 bases are TGCGCCAGCAGCCAGGCTTTTTCCGGGACTAGCGGGTTTTACAATGAGCAGTTCTTC. This gives the protein CASSQAFSGTSGFYNEQFF.

This clonotype was found many times. The J gene is TRBJ2-4, the V gene TRBV21-1; TRBD1 is the table's D call and was not checked against the DNA. TRBV21-1 is an annotated pseudogene. This CDR3 region has 15 residues. CDR3 residues: CASPLGTPLKNIQYF. The CDR3 DNA reads as TGTGCCAGCCCCCTAGGGACCCCACTCAAAAACATTCAGTACTTC.